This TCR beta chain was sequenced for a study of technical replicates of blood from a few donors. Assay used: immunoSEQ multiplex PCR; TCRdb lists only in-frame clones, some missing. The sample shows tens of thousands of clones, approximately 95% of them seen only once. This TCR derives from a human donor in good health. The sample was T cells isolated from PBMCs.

DNA for the CDR3: TGTGCCAGCAGCTGGGGACAGGGGATGAACACTGAAGCTTTCTTT. Its translation: CASSWGQGMNTEAFF. The V call is TRBV7-9, the J call TRBJ1-1; 10 bases match TRBD1. The CDR3 extends over 15 amino acids. Trimming removed 4 bases from V and 0 bases from J; junction bases left unmatched: 2. Looked up from germline, CDR1 is SEHNR and CDR2 is FQNEAQ (reference sequence).